This T cell receptor (beta chain) was obtained from a study of blood T cell repertoires in COVID-19. Study at large: Acute and convalescent COVID-19 samples came from the United States, Italy and Spain. The cDNA or gDNA used as material had been derived from T cells, B-cell-depleted T cells, or PBMCs.

V lost 4 bases, J lost 4 bases, and 8 bases stayed unmatched. Germline CDR1 MNHEY, CDR2 SVGEGT. This CDR3 is 16 amino acids long. As originally analysed: Nucleated cell number was recorded as an estimate derived from reference gene primer amplification. Assay used: immunoSEQ multiplex PCR; TCRdb lists only in-frame clones, some missing. V, J and clone size derive from that table, while D and trimming were established from the DNA sequence. The sample records around 140,000 clones, roughly 83% being singletons. Sequencing input: peripheral blood. The receptor's source is a woman of 80 years or more with acute or convalescent COVID-19. V gene TRBV6-2 or TRBV6-3 combines with J gene TRBJ2-3; TRBD2 agrees at 10 bases. The CDR3 sequence is CASSSSFLAGADTQYF. CDR3 DNA sequence: TGTGCCAGCAGTTCCTCTTTCCTAGCGGGGGCAGATACGCAGTATTTT.